This T cell receptor beta chain came from a study of blood T cells in healthy people across ages. Notes on the study in general: PBMCs went unsorted, and a conclusive naive versus antigen-experienced comparison was therefore prevented. Observed TCR beta diversity per million T cells went down as age went up. This fall followed a roughly linear course with age.

At least ten counts were recorded for this clonotype. Its antigen remains unknown. The CDR3 spans 17 residues. Germline V CDR1 and CDR2: DFQATT, SNEGSKA (reference sequence). V lost 2 bases to trimming and J lost 7 bases; unmatched junction nucleotides: 9. Every donor provided roughly 10 milliliters of peripheral blood. Every sample yielded at least 6 million isolated PBMCs. Next came a second PCR, run for about 7 to 12 cycles, which used a sample-barcoded 5' primer along with a J-beta primer mix. TCRdb itself ran the 5' RACE reads through MiXCR, one entry per CDR3 protein. Here the sample spans over 550,000 distinct CDR3 sequences, approximately 30% being singletons.

The source is a woman older than 75 in good health. The sample consisted of blood. The chain recombines TRBV20-1 with TRBJ2-3; 16 bases map to TRBD2. CDR3 sequence reads: CSARSPGLAGGGNTQYF. The CDR3 DNA sequence: TGCAGTGCTAGATCCCCGGGACTAGCGGGGGGGGGGAATACGCAGTATTTT.